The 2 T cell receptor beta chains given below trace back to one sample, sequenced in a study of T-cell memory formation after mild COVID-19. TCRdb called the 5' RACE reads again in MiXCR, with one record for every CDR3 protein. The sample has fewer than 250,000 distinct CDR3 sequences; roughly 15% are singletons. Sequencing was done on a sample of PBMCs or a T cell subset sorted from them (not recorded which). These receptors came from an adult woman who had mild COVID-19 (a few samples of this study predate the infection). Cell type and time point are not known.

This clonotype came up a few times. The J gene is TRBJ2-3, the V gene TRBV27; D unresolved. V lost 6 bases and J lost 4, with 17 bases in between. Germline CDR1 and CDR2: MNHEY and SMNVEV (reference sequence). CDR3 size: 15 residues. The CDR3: CASRPRRRMSDTQYF. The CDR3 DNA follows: TGTGCCAGCAGACCGAGGCGGAGAATGTCAGATACGCAGTATTTT.

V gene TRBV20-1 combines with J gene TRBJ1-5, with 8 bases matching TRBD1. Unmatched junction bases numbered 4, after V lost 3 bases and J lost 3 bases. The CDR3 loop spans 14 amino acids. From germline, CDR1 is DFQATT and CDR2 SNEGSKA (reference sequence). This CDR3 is CSASPTGVNQPQHF. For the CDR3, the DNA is TGCAGTGCTAGCCCGACAGGGGTCAATCAGCCCCAGCATTTT.